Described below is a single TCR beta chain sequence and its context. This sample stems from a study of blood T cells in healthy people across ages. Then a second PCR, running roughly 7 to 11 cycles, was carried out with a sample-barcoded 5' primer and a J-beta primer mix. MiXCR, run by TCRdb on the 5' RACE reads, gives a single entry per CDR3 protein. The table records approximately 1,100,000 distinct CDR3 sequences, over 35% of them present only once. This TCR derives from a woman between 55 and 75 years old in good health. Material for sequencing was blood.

Here the CDR3 reads CASSFQVGDFYEQYF. CDR3 nucleotide sequence: TGTGCCAGCAGCTTCCAAGTAGGGGATTTTTACGAGCAGTACTTC. V gene TRBV11-2 combines with J gene TRBJ2-5; weak D call: TRBD1 (5 bases). TRBJ2-7 explains the end of the DNA better; the J call may be wrong. This CDR3 contains 15 residues. Germline-derived CDR1 and CDR2 are SGHAT and FQNNGV.